This is a list of T cell receptor beta chains from one sample in a study of T cells in Graves' hyperthyroidism and ophthalmopathy. TCRdb reprocessed the multiplex PCR reads with MiXCR, giving one entry per CDR3 protein. The profile covers around 350,000 distinct CDR3 sequences, with 14% appearing a single time and roughly a fifth taken by the ten largest. Sequences were obtained from blood. The source of these receptors is a woman in her twenties or thirties with Graves' ophthalmopathy. Each CDR3 is given with its conserved first and last residue. D genes are given only for firm matches. Clone size is shown for a subset of rows, as once, few, many or a class of expanded clone.

size	J	V	D	CDR3	DNA
many	TRBJ1-1	TRBV18	.	CASSLGLGRTEAFF	TGTGCCAGCTCACTAGGGTTGGGGAGGACTGAAGCTTTCTTT
.	TRBJ2-1	TRBV28	.	CASRRAGTPTYNEQFF	TGTGCCAGCAGACGTGCCGGGACACCAACCTACAATGAGCAGTTCTTC
many	TRBJ2-5	TRBV3-1	.	CASSLGPRGTQYF	TGTGCCAGCAGCCTTGGCCCGCGGGGGACCCAGTACTTC
many	TRBJ2-7	TRBV14	.	CASSQGLDYEQYF	TGTGCCAGCAGCCAAGGACTGGACTACGAGCAGTACTTC
many	TRBJ1-6	TRBV7-8	TRBD1	CASSSARGQANSPLHF	TGTGCCAGCAGCTCAGCACGGGGACAGGCTAATTCACCCCTCCACTTT
many	TRBJ2-3	TRBV11-3	TRBD2	CASSPGTSGQGDTQYF	TGTGCCAGCAGCCCCGGGACTAGCGGTCAAGGGGATACGCAGTATTTT
.	TRBJ1-5	TRBV7-3	TRBD1	CASTEGQGLSQPQHF	TGTGCCAGCACGGAGGGACAGGGATTAAGTCAGCCCCAGCATTTT
.	TRBJ2-5	TRBV7-9	.	CASSFKGVETQYF	TGTGCCAGCAGCTTCAAAGGGGTCGAGACCCAGTACTTC
many	TRBJ2-5	TRBV20-1	TRBD1	CSADGQVIQETQYF	TGCAGTGCGGACGGACAGGTTATTCAAGAGACCCAGTACTTC
.	TRBJ1-4	TRBV7-9	TRBD1	CASSRSNQGANEKLFF	TGTGCCAGCAGCCGTTCAAACCAGGGGGCTAATGAAAAACTGTTTTTT
many	TRBJ1-5	TRBV20-1	.	CSASGAGLEDQPQHF	TGCAGTGCTAGTGGGGCAGGGTTGGAGGATCAGCCCCAGCATTTT
many	TRBJ1-5	TRBV30	TRBD1	CAWSVGQGNQPQHF	TGTGCCTGGAGTGTCGGACAGGGTAATCAGCCCCAGCATTTT
many	TRBJ1-1	TRBV5-1	.	CASSLERGQAAFF	TGCGCCAGCAGCTTGGAGCGGGGCCAGGCAGCTTTCTTT
.	TRBJ2-1	TRBV7-2	.	CASSLRSVASSYNGQFF	TGCGCCAGCAGCTTACGATCCGTCGCGAGCTCCTACAATGGGCAGTTCTTC
many	TRBJ2-7	TRBV6-5	TRBD1	CASSYGSGGAYEQYF	TGTGCCAGCAGTTACGGCTCAGGGGGCGCGTACGAGCAGTACTTC
many	TRBJ2-7	TRBV18	TRBD1	CASSPWTGYEQYF	TGTGCCAGCTCACCATGGACAGGTTACGAGCAGTACTTC
many	TRBJ2-1	TRBV27	TRBD2	CASHKLAGPYNEQFF	TGTGCCAGCCACAAACTAGCGGGGCCCTACAATGAGCAGTTCTTC
many	TRBJ2-1	TRBV24-1	TRBD2	CAPGGPSGRGNNEQFF	TGTGCCCCGGGGGGACCATCAGGGCGGGGGAACAATGAGCAGTTCTTC
many	TRBJ2-1	TRBV18	TRBD1	CASSLSGQVSYNEQFF	TGTGCCAGCTCACTCTCGGGACAGGTGTCCTACAATGAGCAGTTCTTC